This T cell receptor beta chain comes out of a study of regulatory T cells in long-lasting Graves disease. Study details: Graves' cases, newly diagnosed, had used antithyroid drugs under 3 months.

This clonotype has a handful of counts. This CDR3 spans 16 amino acids. Germline V gene data show CDR1 as SGHVS and CDR2 as FNYEAQ. With V trimmed by 5 bases and J by 5 bases, 8 bases remained unmatched. Arm-PCR of CDR3 regions and iRepertoire HTBI primers were used to build TCR beta libraries. From the multiplex PCR reads, TCRdb called clonotypes with MiXCR, one entry per CDR3 protein. The data hold 500,000 or so distinct CDR3 sequences, with about 17% observed a single time. The time point here: newly diagnosed GD, antithyroid drugs for less than 3 months. The TCR library was prepared using RNA isolated from PBMCs. This sample was also put to use in a study of T cells in Graves' hyperthyroidism and ophthalmopathy.

This specimen consisted of peripheral blood mononuclear cells (PBMCs), obtained at new diagnosis, from a patient treated with antithyroid drugs. The receptor's source is a man in his forties or fifties with Graves disease. The chain links TRBV7-6 to TRBJ2-1, with 11 bases aligning to TRBD1. The CDR3 region is CASSPAWDRGNNEQFF. DNA of the CDR3: TGTGCCAGCAGCCCGGCCTGGGACAGGGGGAACAATGAGCAGTTCTTC.